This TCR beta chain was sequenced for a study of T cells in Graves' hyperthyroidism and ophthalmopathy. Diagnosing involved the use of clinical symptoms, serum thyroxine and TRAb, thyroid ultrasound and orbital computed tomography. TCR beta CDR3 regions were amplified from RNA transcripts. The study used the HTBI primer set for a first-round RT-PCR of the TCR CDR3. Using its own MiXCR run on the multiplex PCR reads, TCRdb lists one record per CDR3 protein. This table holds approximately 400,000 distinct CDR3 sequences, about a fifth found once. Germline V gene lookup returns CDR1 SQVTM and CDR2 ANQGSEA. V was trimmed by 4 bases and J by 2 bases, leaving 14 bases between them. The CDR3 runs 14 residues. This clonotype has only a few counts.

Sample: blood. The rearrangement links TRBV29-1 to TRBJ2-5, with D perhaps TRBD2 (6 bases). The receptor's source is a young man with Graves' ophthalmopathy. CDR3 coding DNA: TGCAGCGTTGCCACAGGTAGCGGTCAAGAGACCCAGTACTTC. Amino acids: CSVATGSGQETQYF. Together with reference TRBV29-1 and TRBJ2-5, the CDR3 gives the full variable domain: SAVISQKPSRDICQRGTSLTIQCQVDSQVTMMFWYRQQPGQSLTLIATANQGSEATYESGFVIDKFPISRPNLTFSTLTVSNMSPEDSSIYLCSVATGSGQETQYFGPGTRLLVL.